The 20 T cell receptor beta chains presented below share a single source sample, sequenced in a study of blood T cell repertoires in COVID-19. Sequencing was performed with immunoSEQ multiplex PCR; in TCRdb, only in-frame clones are kept and a portion is missing. The sample lists a few hundred thousand clones, 88% occurring once. Source material: PBMCs or T cells enriched from blood (not recorded which). These receptors originate from a woman younger than 35 who had recovered from COVID-19.

The CDR3 nucleotides are TGTGCCAGCAGTGCTCCAGGGGGTTTAAACTATGGCTACACCTTC. Amino acid sequence: CASSAPGGLNYGYTF. The V and J genes are TRBV25-1 and TRBJ1-2, with 7 nucleotides matching TRBD1. The V segment lost 4 bases and the J segment 2 bases; nucleotides outside the gene matches: 7. The CDR3 sequence is 15 residues long. Looked up from germline, CDR1 is MGHDK and CDR2 is SYGVNS.

V gene TRBV2 combines with J gene TRBJ2-1, with TRBD2 matching 11 bases. The CDR3 covers 14 residues. Germline V gene data show CDR1 as SNHLY and CDR2 as FYNNEI. V shed 7 bases and J 4 bases; nucleotides not matched to a gene: 3. The CDR3 sequence: CASITSGGYNEQFF. CDR3 nucleotide sequence: TGTGCCAGCATTACTAGCGGGGGTTACAATGAGCAGTTCTTC.

V and J are TRBV7-2 and TRBJ1-1; D possibly corresponds to TRBD1 (5 bases). The CDR3 totals 15 residues. Trimming pared 2 bases from V and 3 bases from J, leaving 13 bases between. The germline CDR1 and CDR2 sequences are SGHTA and FQGNSA. CDR3 coding DNA: TGTGCCAGCAGCTTACAATGGCAGGGCGACACTGAAGCTTTCTTT. Its protein product is CASSLQWQGDTEAFF.

This clone was seen more than once but under ten times. This chain uses TRBV6-2 or TRBV6-3 with TRBJ2-1; D might be TRBD1 (7 bases). The V end was cut by 3 bases, the J end by 0 bases, with 15 bases between. The CDR3 is 17 residues long. Germline CDR1 and CDR2: MNHEY and SVGEGT. As DNA, the CDR3 is TGTGCCAGCAGTTATAGGACAGGAGGGAGCTCCTACAATGAGCAGTTCTTC. Translated: CASSYRTGGSSYNEQFF.

This chain connects TRBV30 to TRBJ1-1; D is uncertain. V gave up 5 bases and J gave up 1 base, with 8 bases separating them. Germline-derived CDR1 and CDR2 are GTSNPN and SVGIG (reference sequence). The CDR3 is made up of 12 amino acids. CDR3 DNA sequence: TGTGCCTGGGGCGGGGAGAACACTGAAGCTTTCTTT. Translation gives CAWGGENTEAFF.

This chain joins TRBV19 and TRBJ2-7; TRBD1 is a possible D gene (6 bases). Germline-derived CDR1 and CDR2 are LNHDA and SQIVND (reference sequence). The CDR3 loop spans 14 amino acids. V was trimmed by 3 bases and J by 4 bases, leaving 13 bases between them. CDR3 sequence reads: CASSIGLRGYEQYF. The CDR3 DNA is TGTGCCAGTAGTATTGGGCTAAGGGGGTACGAGCAGTACTTC. Drawing the rest from reference TRBV19 and TRBJ2-7, the complete variable domain is DGGITQSPKYLFRKEGQNVTLSCEQNLNHDAMYWYRQDPGQGLRLIYYSQIVNDFQKGDIAEGYSVSREKKESFPLTVTSAQKNPTAFYLCASSIGLRGYEQYFGPGTRLTVT.

This clone was recorded once. CDR3 coding DNA: TGCGCCAGCAGCCACACGACAGGGGGCGTAGATGGCTACACCTTC. It translates to CASSHTTGGVDGYTF. The chain recombines TRBV5-1 with TRBJ1-2; 10 positions match TRBD1. Trimming took 4 bases from V and 6 from J; bases not matched to a gene: 9. The CDR3 loop spans 15 amino acids. Per germline, CDR1 SGHRS and CDR2 YFSETQ.

V is TRBV24-1 and J is TRBJ1-5, with unresolved D. CDR1 is KGHDR, CDR2 SFDVKD, per germline. V shed 5 bases and J shed 0 bases, with 7 bases lying between them. The CDR3 consists of 14 residues. CDR3 DNA sequence: TGTGCCACCAGTGCCCGGAGTAGCAATCAGCCCCAGCATTTT. It encodes CATSARSSNQPQHF.

The chain couples TRBV5-5 to TRBJ1-5; TRBD1 agrees at 9 bases. V lost 4 bases, J lost 3 bases, and 11 bases stayed unmatched. This CDR3 is 17 amino acids long. Germline lookup yields CDR1 SGHKS and CDR2 YYEKEE (reference sequence). CDR3 loop: CASSLTSGTGFNQPQHF. In DNA, the CDR3 is TGTGCCAGCAGCCTCACCTCCGGGACAGGGTTCAATCAGCCCCAGCATTTT.

The sample holds a few counts of this clone. The chain is built from TRBV6-5 and TRBJ1-2, with a possible D match to TRBD1 (5 bases). CDR1 and CDR2 from the germline V gene are MNHEY and SVGAGI. The length of the CDR3 is 13 residues. Trimming took off 6 bases at V and 3 bases at J, with 11 bases between the two ends. CDR3 amino acids: CASRAGTHYGYTF. The CDR3 bases are TGTGCCAGCAGGGCGGGGACCCACTATGGCTACACCTTC.

This chain links TRBV27 with TRBJ2-7, with D possibly matching TRBD2 (7 bases). From germline, CDR1 is MNHEY and CDR2 SMNVEV (reference sequence). V gave up 0 bases and J gave up 3 bases, with 15 bases separating them. The CDR3 extends over 16 amino acids. The CDR3 here is CASSLSAGDMNYEQYF. CDR3 bases: TGTGCCAGCAGTTTATCTGCGGGGGACATGAACTACGAGCAGTACTTC.

The chain combines TRBV30 with TRBJ1-1; D perhaps matches TRBD1 (5 bases). The CDR3 runs 16 residues. The germline V and J ends were trimmed by 0 bases and 1 base, with 15 bases remaining between them. Germline V gene lookup returns CDR1 GTSNPN and CDR2 SVGIG (reference sequence). The CDR3 DNA sequence: TGTGCCTGGAGTGTTCGTATAGGACAACAGAACACTGAAGCTTTCTTT. Its protein is CAWSVRIGQQNTEAFF.

This clone was observed once. The chain couples TRBV19 to TRBJ2-2, with D hard to call. Per the germline V gene, CDR1 is LNHDA and CDR2 is SQIVND (reference sequence). V shed 1 base and J shed 3 bases, with 15 bases lying between them. This CDR3 has 17 amino acids. CDR3 sequence (DNA): TGTGCCAGTAGTATAGGAGGTCGGGTGTACCACACCGGGGAGCTGTTTTTT. This gives the protein CASSIGGRVYHTGELFF. The full variable domain, its missing parts supplied by reference TRBV19 and TRBJ2-2, is DGGITQSPKYLFRKEGQNVTLSCEQNLNHDAMYWYRQDPGQGLRLIYYSQIVNDFQKGDIAEGYSVSREKKESFPLTVTSAQKNPTAFYLCASSIGGRVYHTGELFFGEGSRLTVL.

This clone was seen more than once but under ten times. The chain joins TRBV28 to TRBJ2-7, with TRBD1 matching 7 bases. Germline CDR1 and CDR2: MDHEN and SYDVKM. The CDR3 is 16 residues long. The V and J ends lost 2 bases and 2 bases, in that order; junction bases with no gene match: 9. The CDR3 protein is CASSLPRQGGTYEQYF. The CDR3, as DNA: TGTGCCAGCAGTTTACCCCGACAGGGTGGTACCTACGAGCAGTACTTC. Combining the CDR3 with reference TRBV28 and TRBJ2-7 gives the whole variable domain DVKVTQSSRYLVKRTGEKVFLECVQDMDHENMFWYRQDPGLGLRLIYFSYDVKMKEKGDIPEGYSVSREKKERFSLILESASTNQTSMYLCASSLPRQGGTYEQYFGPGTRLTVT.

The chain joins TRBV5-1 to TRBJ1-5; 7 positions match TRBD1. The CDR3 runs 15 residues. The V gene's germline CDR1 is SGHRS and CDR2 YFSETQ. The J segment lost 0 bases and the V segment lost 4 bases, leaving 4 bases of the junction unmatched. CDR3 protein: CASSVQGLSNQPQHF. CDR3 DNA sequence: TGCGCCAGCAGCGTACAGGGGCTTAGCAATCAGCCCCAGCATTTT. The complete variable domain, with remaining parts taken from reference TRBV5-1 and TRBJ1-5, reads KAGVTQTPRYLIKTRGQQVTLSCSPISGHRSVSWYQQTPGQGLQFLFEYFSETQRNKGNFPGRFSGRQFSNSRSEMNVSTLELGDSALYLCASSVQGLSNQPQHFGDGTRLSIL.

J is TRBJ2-1 and V is TRBV5-3, with 14 bases that match TRBD2. TRBV5-3 is sorted into the ORF group, with uncertain function. CDR3 length equals 18 residues. The junction had 10 bases not matched to a gene; V was cut back by 4 bases and J by 4 bases. The DNA of the CDR3 is TGTGCCAGAAGCCCACCGACTAGCGGGGGGGAAGGTTACAATGAGCAGTTCTTC. Translation: CARSPPTSGGEGYNEQFF.

This sequence joins TRBV3-1 (or the pseudogene TRBV3-2) and TRBJ2-3; 7 nucleotides match TRBD2. CDR3 length: 15 amino acids. Germline trimming cut 3 bases from V and 1 base from J; bases unmatched to any gene: 4. Germline CDR1 reads LGHDT; CDR2 reads YNNKEL (reference sequence). For the CDR3, the DNA is TGTGCCAGCAGCCACCTGGGGGGGGGCACAGATACGCAGTATTTT. This encodes CASSHLGGGTDTQYF.

This clone was detected a few times. The chain carries TRBV11-2 and TRBJ2-7; no firm D call. The V gene lost 5 bases and the J gene lost 3 bases, with 11 bases spanning the gap. Germline assignment: CDR1 SGHAT and CDR2 FQNNGV. The CDR3 spans 13 residues. The CDR3 region is CASSPTWSYEQYF. The CDR3 bases are TGTGCCAGCAGCCCAACGTGGAGCTACGAGCAGTACTTC.

A few counts support this clone. The chain combines TRBV12-3 or TRBV12-4 with TRBJ1-2; 7 bases agree with TRBD1. CDR3 length: 13 residues. The J segment lost 4 bases and the V segment lost 1 base, leaving 0 bases of the junction unmatched. CDR3 in DNA: TGTGCCAGCAGTTTAGACAGGGGCTATGGCTACACCTTC. Encoded protein: CASSLDRGYGYTF.

The chain links TRBV6-4 to TRBJ1-2, with a tentative D call TRBD1 (6 bases). The germline gives CDR1 MRHNA, CDR2 SNTAGT. Trimming took 11 bases from V and 8 from J, leaving 18 bases between them. This CDR3 is 12 amino acids long. The CDR3 DNA is TGTGCCGGAACGACAGGTCATGAAGGCTACACCTTC. It encodes CAGTTGHEGYTF.